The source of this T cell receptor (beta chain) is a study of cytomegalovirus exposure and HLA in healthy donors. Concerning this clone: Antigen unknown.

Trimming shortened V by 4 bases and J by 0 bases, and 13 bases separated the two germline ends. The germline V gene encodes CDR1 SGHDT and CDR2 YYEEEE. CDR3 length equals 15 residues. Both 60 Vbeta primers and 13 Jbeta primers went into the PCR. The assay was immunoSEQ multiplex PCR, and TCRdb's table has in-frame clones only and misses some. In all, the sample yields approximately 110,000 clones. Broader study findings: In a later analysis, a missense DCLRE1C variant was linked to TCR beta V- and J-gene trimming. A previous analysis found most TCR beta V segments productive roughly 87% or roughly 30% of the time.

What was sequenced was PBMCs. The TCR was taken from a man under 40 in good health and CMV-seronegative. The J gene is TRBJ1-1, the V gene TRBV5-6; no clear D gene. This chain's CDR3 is CASSIPRGMNTEAFF. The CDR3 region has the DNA TGTGCCAGCAGCATTCCGCGAGGTATGAACACTGAAGCTTTCTTT.